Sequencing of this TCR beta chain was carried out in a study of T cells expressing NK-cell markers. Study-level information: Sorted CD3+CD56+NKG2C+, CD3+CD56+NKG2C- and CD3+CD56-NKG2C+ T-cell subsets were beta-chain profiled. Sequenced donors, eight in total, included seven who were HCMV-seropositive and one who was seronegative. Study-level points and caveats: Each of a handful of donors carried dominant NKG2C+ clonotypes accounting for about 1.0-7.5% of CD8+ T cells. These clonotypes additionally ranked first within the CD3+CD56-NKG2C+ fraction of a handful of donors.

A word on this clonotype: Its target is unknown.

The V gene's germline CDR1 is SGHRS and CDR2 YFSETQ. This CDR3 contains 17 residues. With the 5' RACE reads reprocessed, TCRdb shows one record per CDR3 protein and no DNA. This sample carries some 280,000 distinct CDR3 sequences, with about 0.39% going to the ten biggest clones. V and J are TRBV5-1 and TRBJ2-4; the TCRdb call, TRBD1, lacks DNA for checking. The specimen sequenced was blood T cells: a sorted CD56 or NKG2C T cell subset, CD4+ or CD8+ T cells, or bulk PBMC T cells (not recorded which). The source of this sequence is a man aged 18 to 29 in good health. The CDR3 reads CASSLRGLGASKNIQYF. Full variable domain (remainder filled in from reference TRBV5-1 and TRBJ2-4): KAGVTQTPRYLIKTRGQQVTLSCSPISGHRSVSWYQQTPGQGLQFLFEYFSETQRNKGNFPGRFSGRQFSNSRSEMNVSTLELGDSALYLCASSLRGLGASKNIQYFGAGTRLSVL.